A selection of T cell receptor beta chains follows, all from one sample in a study of OX40 agonist ivuxolimab in advanced cancers. This table comes from immunoSEQ multiplex PCR, and its TCRdb copy is limited to in-frame clones, with some not included. Here the sample spans about 150,000 clones, 75% to 95% being singletons. The sequenced sample was CD4+ or CD8+ T cells sorted from blood, obtained in a trial of the OX40 agonist ivuxolimab. Receptors were obtained from an adult with an advanced solid tumor such as melanoma, head and neck, liver or kidney cancer. The CDR3 runs from the conserved cysteine through the conserved F or W. D genes are given only for firm matches. Not every row has a clone size; where given, it reads once, few, many or a size class.

J | V | D | size | DNA | CDR3
TRBJ2-7 | TRBV27 | TRBD2 | . | TGTGCCAGCAGTTTATTGGCGGGAGGGCCCTACGAGCAGTACTTC | CASSLLAGGPYEQYF
TRBJ2-1 | TRBV27 | . | once | TGTGCCAGCATTCAGGACCGCTCCTACAATGAGCAGTTCTTC | CASIQDRSYNEQFF
TRBJ2-6 | TRBV28 | . | . | TGTGCCAGCAGCAACTCTGGGGCCAACGTCCTGACTTTC | CASSNSGANVLTF
TRBJ2-3 | TRBV21-1 | . | . | TGTGCCAGCAGCTACGAGGGGGAGGCTGGCACAGATACGCAGTATTTT | CASSYEGEAGTDTQYF
TRBJ1-4 | TRBV5-1 | . | . | TGCGCCAGCAGTGGGACAACTAATGAAAAACTGTTTTTT | CASSGTTNEKLFF
TRBJ2-1 | TRBV19 | TRBD2 | . | TGTGCCAGTAGTCCAGGGACTAGAGTATACAATGAGCAGTTCTTC | CASSPGTRVYNEQFF
TRBJ2-5 | TRBV5-1 | TRBD2 | . | TGCGCCAGCAGCTCGCGGGAGGGCCAAGAGACCCAGTACTTC | CASSSREGQETQYF
TRBJ2-2 | TRBV5-4 | . | . | TGTGCCAGCAGCTCGAGGGGGGTTTACACCGGGGAGCTGTTTTTT | CASSSRGVYTGELFF
TRBJ2-7 | TRBV11-2 | . | . | TGTGCCAGCAGCCCCCGGGACAAGACCTACGAGCAGTACTTC | CASSPRDKTYEQYF
TRBJ2-3 | TRBV27 | TRBD2 | . | TGTGCCAGCAGTTTCCCTGAAGCAGCGGGAGGACTAGATACGCAGTATTTT | CASSFPEAAGGLDTQYF
TRBJ2-7 | TRBV4-1 | . | . | TGCGCCAGCAGCCAAGATGGGACACTTACCTACGAGCAGTACTTC | CASSQDGTLTYEQYF
TRBJ2-1 | TRBV5-1 | . | . | TGCGCCAGCAGCTTGGACGGCTTAAACAATGAGCAGTTCTTC | CASSLDGLNNEQFF
TRBJ1-3 | TRBV5-4 | . | . | TGTGCCAGCAGCCTGGACGTCTCTGGAAACACCATATATTTT | CASSLDVSGNTIYF
TRBJ1-4 | TRBV6-6 | TRBD1 | . | TGTGCCAGCAGTTTAGGACAGGGGGCCGAAAAACTGTTTTTT | CASSLGQGAEKLFF
TRBJ2-7 | TRBV7-2 | . | . | TGTGCCAGCAGCTTGTATGTCGGGGCAGCCTACGAGCAGTACTTC | CASSLYVGAAYEQYF
TRBJ2-1 | TRBV12-5 | TRBD1 | . | TGTGCTAGTGGTTTGGTACGGGACAGGGTCGAACGAACCCTCAATGAGCAGTTCTTC | CASGLVRDRVERTLNEQFF
TRBJ2-7 | TRBV6-5 | . | . | TGTGCCAGCAGCCCTCTTAGCGGCTCCTACGAGCAGTACTTC | CASSPLSGSYEQYF
TRBJ2-6 | TRBV10-3 | . | . | TGTGCCATCAGTGAGTCAGGGGCGCAGGGGGCCAACGTCCTGACTTTC | CAISESGAQGANVLTF
TRBJ2-3 | TRBV28 | TRBD2 | . | TGTGCCAGCAGTGCGACTCCGGGACTAGAAACAGATACGCAGTATTTT | CASSATPGLETDTQYF
TRBJ1-2 | TRBV5-1 | TRBD1 | . | TGCGCCAGCAGCACTCCAGGTAGGGGGCAAGGCTACACCTTC | CASSTPGRGQGYTF
TRBJ2-7 | TRBV10-3 | . | . | TGTGCCATCAGTGATCAGGGGCTGTACGAGCAGTACTTC | CAISDQGLYEQYF
TRBJ1-1 | TRBV6-5 | . | . | TGTGCCAGCAGTTCCCTGGGGACCGTAAACACTGAAGCTTTCTTT | CASSSLGTVNTEAFF
TRBJ1-2 | TRBV28 | . | . | TGTGCCAGCAGTTCGGGATATAACTATGGCTACACCTTC | CASSSGYNYGYTF
TRBJ1-1 | TRBV6-5 | TRBD1 | . | TGTGCCAGCAGTTACTGGGGACAGGGGAACACTGAAGCTTTCTTT | CASSYWGQGNTEAFF
TRBJ2-7 | TRBV5-1 | TRBD1 | . | TGCGCCAGCAGCCCTACACGTCAGGGGGCATACGAGCAGTACTTC | CASSPTRQGAYEQYF
TRBJ2-3 | TRBV28 | . | . | TGTGCCAGCAAACTAGACCCCGAAGCGGCCCAGGGAGAGCAGTATTTT | CASKLDPEAAQGEQYF
TRBJ1-2 | TRBV5-4 | TRBD1 | . | TGTGCCAGCAGCTTGCCCCCGCAGGGGGGGAACTATGGCTACACCTTC | CASSLPPQGGNYGYTF
TRBJ2-1 | TRBV11-3 | . | . | TGTGCCAGCAGCAACGGCGCACCCCTCGAGGAGCAGTTCTTC | CASSNGAPLEEQFF
TRBJ2-3 | TRBV11-3 | . | . | TGTGCCAGCAGCTTAGGAGGGCCAGGCACAGATACGCAGTATTTT | CASSLGGPGTDTQYF
TRBJ2-7 | TRBV6-6 | TRBD2 | once | TGTGCCAGCAGCCCTGGACTAGCGGGAGTTGGCGAGCAGTACTTC | CASSPGLAGVGEQYF
TRBJ2-3 | TRBV5-1 | TRBD2 | once | TGCGCCAGCCCCCGAAGCGGGAGGTTGTCGGATACGCAGTATTTT | CASPRSGRLSDTQYF
TRBJ2-1 | TRBV6-5 | TRBD1 | . | TGTGCCAGCAGACGGGACAGGGTAGACAATGAGCAGTTCTTC | CASRRDRVDNEQFF
TRBJ1-1 | TRBV2 | TRBD1 | . | TGTGCCAGCAGTAATACCGGGACAGCGCTTCGGGCTTTCTTT | CASSNTGTALRAFF
TRBJ1-1 | TRBV28 | TRBD1 | . | TGTGCCAGCAGTTCCAGGGGGACTGAAGCTTTCTTT | CASSSRGTEAFF
TRBJ1-3 | TRBV28 | . | . | TGTGCCAGTTACACAGGGCTTAAAAACACCATATATTTT | CASYTGLKNTIYF
TRBJ2-1 | TRBV11-3 | . | . | TGTGCCAGCAGCTTAGGAACGGGGCAGTTCTTC | CASSLGTGQFF
TRBJ1-1 | TRBV7-6 | . | . | TGTGCCAGCAGTCAACCCGTGGGGAACACTGAAGCTTTCTTT | CASSQPVGNTEAFF
TRBJ2-7 | TRBV2 | . | . | TGTGCCAGCAGTGAAGCAGGTATCCACTACGAGCAGTACTTC | CASSEAGIHYEQYF
TRBJ2-5 | TRBV10-3 | TRBD2 | once | TGTGCCATCAGTGCTAGCGGGAATTTGGAAGAGACCCAGTACTTC | CAISASGNLEETQYF
TRBJ1-4 | TRBV6-5 | TRBD1 | few | TGTGCCAGCAGTTTTACAGGGGGAAATGAAAAACTGTTTTTT | CASSFTGGNEKLFF
TRBJ2-2 | TRBV6-5 | . | . | TGTGCCAGCTCCGGGACGAGTAACACCGGGGAGCTGTTTTTT | CASSGTSNTGELFF
TRBJ2-3 | TRBV9 | TRBD2 | . | TGTGCCAGCAGCGCCCTAGGTAGGCGGGAGGGCCGAGATACGCAGTATTTT | CASSALGRREGRDTQYF